Here is one TCR beta chain with its context. The entry originates in a study of blood T cell repertoires in COVID-19. Looking at the study overall: Acute and convalescent COVID-19 specimens originated in the United States, Italy and Spain.

The CDR3 is 15 amino acids. Germline lookup yields CDR1 SGHTS and CDR2 YDEGEE. Germline trimming cut 1 base from V and 3 bases from J; bases unmatched to any gene: 3. Clones were read by immunoSEQ multiplex PCR, and TCRdb kept only the in-frame ones, dropping some. The repertoire holds approximately 210,000 clones, about 91% seen once, with about 15% in the top ten. The clonotype was recovered from a woman aged 50 to 65 with acute COVID-19. The gene calls are TRBV5-8 and TRBJ2-5; 10 nucleotides align to TRBD1. The sequencing sample was made of PBMCs or T cells enriched from blood (not recorded which). The CDR3 bases are TGTGCCAGCAGCTTGATCGGACAGGGGGAAGAGACCCAGTACTTC. This translates into CASSLIGQGEETQYF.